This passage covers 8 T cell receptor beta chains from one sample sequenced in a study of breast tumors, draining lymph nodes, adjacent tissues. In TCRdb, the multiplex PCR reads were re-called with MiXCR into one record per CDR3 protein. The sample includes 200,000 or so distinct CDR3 sequences, approximately 31% of them seen just once. Samples came from axillary lymph nodes draining the breast cancer. The specimen was axillary lymph node tissue. These receptors were collected from a female donor with breast cancer. Some clones in this sample may be carry-over from other donors' samples.

The chain carries TRBV19 and TRBJ1-5; perhaps TRBD1 as D (6 bases). CDR1 is LNHDA and CDR2 is SQIVND in the germline V gene (reference sequence). With 3 bases removed from V and 11 bases from J, the gap between germline ends came to 14 bases. This CDR3 is 13 amino acids long. The chain's CDR3 is CASSIGGLETQHF. CDR3 coding DNA: TGTGCCAGTAGTATCGGGGGCTTGGAGACCCAGCATTTT.

This clonotype has just a few counts. Just one base apart from a much larger clone, this may be a read error. CDR3 loop: CSAISWGLAASYEQYF. The CDR3 DNA reads TGCAGTGCTATATCCTGGGGACTAGCGGCCTCCTACGAGCAGTACTTC. V is TRBV20-1 and J is TRBJ2-7; 11 nucleotides agree with TRBD2. CDR3 size: 16 residues. With 4 bases clipped from V and 0 bases from J, the junction kept 8 bases outside the gene matches. Germline values: CDR1 DFQATT, CDR2 SNEGSKA (reference sequence).

Regarding this clonotype: Possible read error: a much larger clone is one base away. This sequence joins TRBV2 and TRBJ1-3; no definite D call. The CDR3 has 12 residues. Germline V CDR1 and CDR2: SNHLY, FYNNEI. CDR3 amino acids: CASSLTRNTIHF. The CDR3 DNA is TGTGCCAGCAGTTTAACGCGAAACACCATACATTTT. Looking up the rest from reference TRBV2 and TRBJ1-3 gives the full variable domain: EPEVTQTPSHQVTQMGQEVILRCVPISNHLYFYWYRQILGQKVEFLVSFYNNEISEKSEIFDDQFSVERPDGSNFTLKIRSTKLEDSAMYFCASSLTRNTIHFGEGSWLTVV.

Concerning this clonotype itself: Given a much more abundant clone one base away, this may be a read error. This chain links TRBV5-4 with TRBJ2-3, with 8 bases matching TRBD2. The V and J ends lost 4 bases and 4 bases, in that order; junction bases with no gene match: 14. The germline CDR1 and CDR2 sequences are SGHNT and YYREEE (reference sequence). This CDR3 spans 17 amino acids. DNA for the CDR3: TGTGCCAGCAGCGATCCGACTACCGGGAGGGAGGCAGATACGCAGTATTTT. Translating gives CASSDPTTGREADTQYF.

In its sample, this clonotype was seen a few times. The V call is TRBV18, the J call TRBJ1-1; D unclear. This CDR3 spans 13 amino acids. The ends were cut back, 2 bases at V and 4 bases at J, with 8 bases in the middle. Germline lookup yields CDR1 KGHSH and CDR2 LQKENI. The CDR3 DNA sequence: TGTGCCAGCTCACCAGGCAGGACCACTGAAGCTTTCTTT. Translating it yields CASSPGRTTEAFF.

To note about this clonotype: A junction end diverges from the germline sequence, so it may reflect a read error. The chain joins TRBV29-1 to TRBJ1-4; D is uncertain. The CDR3 sequence is 11 residues long. CDR1 and CDR2 (germline): SQVTM, ANQGSEA. The chain's CDR3 is CSVPPRERLFF. For the CDR3, the DNA is TGCAGCGTTCCCCCCCGGGAAAGACTGTTTTTT. The variable domain in full, with the rest retrieved from reference TRBV29-1 and TRBJ1-4, is SAVISQKPSRDICQRGTSLTIQCQVDSQVTMMFWYRQQPGQSLTLIATANQGSEATYESGFVIDKFPISRPNLTFSTLTVSNMSPEDSSIYLCSVPPRERLFFGSGTQLSVL.

This clonotype came up a few times. The chain recombines TRBV29-1 with TRBJ2-5; TRBD2 aligns across 11 bases. CDR1 and CDR2 from the germline V gene are SQVTM and ANQGSEA. CDR3 size: 13 residues. V gave up 6 bases and J gave up 3 bases; unmatched junction bases: 3. CDR3 in DNA: TGCAGCGTGGATAGCGGGGGGGAAGAGACCCAGTACTTC. Translation gives CSVDSGGEETQYF.

Many counts were recorded for this clonotype. V and J are TRBV15 and TRBJ2-1, with D tentatively TRBD1 or TRBD2 (5 bases each). There are 13 residues in the CDR3. Germline V gene sequence: CDR1 LNHNV, CDR2 YYDKDF (reference sequence). The germline V and J ends were trimmed by 1 base and 6 bases, with 7 bases remaining between them. The CDR3, as DNA: TGTGCCACCAGCAGAGGGGACCGCAATGAGCAGTTCTTC. Its protein is CATSRGDRNEQFF.